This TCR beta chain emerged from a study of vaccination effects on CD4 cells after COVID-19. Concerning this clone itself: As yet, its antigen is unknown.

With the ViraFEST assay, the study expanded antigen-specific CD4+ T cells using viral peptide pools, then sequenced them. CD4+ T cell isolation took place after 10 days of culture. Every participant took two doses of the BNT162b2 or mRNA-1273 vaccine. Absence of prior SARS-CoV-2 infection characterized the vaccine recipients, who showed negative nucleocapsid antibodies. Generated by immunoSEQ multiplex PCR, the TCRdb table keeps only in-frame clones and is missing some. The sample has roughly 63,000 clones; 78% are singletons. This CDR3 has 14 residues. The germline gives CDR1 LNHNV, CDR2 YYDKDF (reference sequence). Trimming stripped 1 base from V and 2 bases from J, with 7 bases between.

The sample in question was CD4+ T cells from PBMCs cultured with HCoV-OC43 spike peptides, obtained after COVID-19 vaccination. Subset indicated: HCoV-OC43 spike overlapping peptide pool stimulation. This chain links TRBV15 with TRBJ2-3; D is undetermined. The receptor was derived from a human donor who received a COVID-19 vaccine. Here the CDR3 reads CATSRGLTTDTQYF. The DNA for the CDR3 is TGTGCCACCAGCAGAGGACTTACCACAGATACGCAGTATTTT.